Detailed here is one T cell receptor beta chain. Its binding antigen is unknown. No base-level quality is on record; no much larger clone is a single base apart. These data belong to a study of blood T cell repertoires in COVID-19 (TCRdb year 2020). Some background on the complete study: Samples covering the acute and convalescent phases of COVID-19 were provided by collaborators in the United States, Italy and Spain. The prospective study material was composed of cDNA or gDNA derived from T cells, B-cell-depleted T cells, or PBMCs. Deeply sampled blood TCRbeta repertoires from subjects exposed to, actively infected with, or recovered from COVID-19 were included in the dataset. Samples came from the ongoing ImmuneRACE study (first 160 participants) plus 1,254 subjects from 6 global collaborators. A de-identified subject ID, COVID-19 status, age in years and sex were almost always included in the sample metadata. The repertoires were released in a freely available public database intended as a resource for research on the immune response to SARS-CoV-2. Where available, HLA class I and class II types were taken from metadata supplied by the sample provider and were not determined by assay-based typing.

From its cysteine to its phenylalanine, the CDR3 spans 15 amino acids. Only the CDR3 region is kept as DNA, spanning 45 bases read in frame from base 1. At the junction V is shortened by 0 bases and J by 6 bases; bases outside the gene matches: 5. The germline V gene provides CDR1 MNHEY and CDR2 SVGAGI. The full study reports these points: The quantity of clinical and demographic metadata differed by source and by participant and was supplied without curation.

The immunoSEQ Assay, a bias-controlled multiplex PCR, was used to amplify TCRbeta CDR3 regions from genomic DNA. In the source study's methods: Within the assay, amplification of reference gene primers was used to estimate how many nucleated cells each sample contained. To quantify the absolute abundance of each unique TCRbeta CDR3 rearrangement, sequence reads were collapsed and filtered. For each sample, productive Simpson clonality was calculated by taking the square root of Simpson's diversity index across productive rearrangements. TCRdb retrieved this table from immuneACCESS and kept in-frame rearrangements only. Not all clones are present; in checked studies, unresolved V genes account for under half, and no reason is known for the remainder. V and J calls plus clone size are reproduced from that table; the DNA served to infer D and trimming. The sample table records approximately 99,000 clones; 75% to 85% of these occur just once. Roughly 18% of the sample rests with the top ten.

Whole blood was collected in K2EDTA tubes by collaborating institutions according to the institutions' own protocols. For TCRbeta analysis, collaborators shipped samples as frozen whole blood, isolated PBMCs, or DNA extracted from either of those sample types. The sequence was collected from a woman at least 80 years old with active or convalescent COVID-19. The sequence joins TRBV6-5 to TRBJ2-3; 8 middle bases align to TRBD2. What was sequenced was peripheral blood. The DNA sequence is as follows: TGTGCCAGCAGTTACTCGGTTGGGACTAGTGATACGCAGTATTTT. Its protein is CASSYSVGTSDTQYF.